This TCR beta chain emerged from a study of blood T cells in healthy people across ages. A J-beta primer mix and a sample-barcoded 5' primer were used in a second PCR of about 7 to 12 cycles. Each TCR beta cDNA got a 12-nucleotide random molecular identifier. TCRdb recomputed calls from the 5' RACE reads with MiXCR, one row per CDR3 protein. The data contain 1.5 million to 1.9 million distinct CDR3 sequences, 40% to 45% of them seen just once; the ten biggest clones take up approximately 4%. This CDR3 is 15 amino acids long. Trimming cost V 3 bases and J 7 bases, with 19 bases left between them. The V gene's germline CDR1 is SGHTA and CDR2 FQGNSA. Per individual sample, total RNA of at least 6 micrograms was extracted.

The source is a woman aged 18-29 years in good health. The source material was blood. The chain employs TRBV7-2 and TRBJ2-7; tentatively, D is TRBD1 (5 bases). CDR3 sequence: CASSFQGAFYNEQYF. In DNA, the CDR3 is TGTGCCAGCAGCTTTCAAGGGGCCTTCTACAATGAGCAGTACTTC.